The present T cell receptor (beta chain) was sequenced within a study of shared clonotypes between healthy human individuals (dated by TCRdb to the early 2020s). Background on the whole study: A few men and two women, aged 18 to 49 years, made up the cohort. Leukapheresis yielded between about 0.94 and 10 billion PBMCs per donor. Per donor, three plates each were used for CD4 naive and CD4 memory, two for CD8 naive, and one for CD8 memory. Different laboratories and diverse techniques were used to prepare libraries and sequence TCR repertoires, to increase sequencing depth and limit assay-specific biases. To estimate repertoire size and how much clonotype sharing occurs between individuals, the study deeply sequenced the blood TCR repertoires of five healthy adults. General study outcomes and caveats: Compared with non-shared clonotypes, clonotypes shared by all four sorted-subset donors had higher generation probabilities. Sampling was limited to blood, and TCR repertoires in tissue likely differ from TCR repertoires in blood. Naive subsets generally had larger estimated clonotype richness than memory subsets did. Because the study included only a small number of donors, the genetic and exposure-history diversity represented was limited. Rarefaction of sorted-subset datasets indicated incomplete sequencing despite the large sequencing depth. When several donors were compared, the shared fraction of clonotypes was around 5% for naive CD4, over 3% for naive CD8, roughly 2.3% for memory CD4, and under 0.5% for memory CD8. Pairwise subsampling indicated that sequencing depth was expected to affect the degree of clonotype sharing among donors.

Healthy HIV-negative adults with no recently reported acute infections or vaccinations were included as donors. Every donor was a Caucasian adult living in Nashville, Tennessee, USA. CD4+ T cells were enriched through magnetic negative selection, after which naive cells were positively selected on CD45RA and the remaining negative fraction served as the memory subset. Blood was collected by leukapheresis, and PBMCs were isolated by Ficoll-Histopaque density gradient centrifugation and then cryopreserved in liquid nitrogen vapor phase. Analytical flow cytometry was used to check the purity and quantity of every magnetically sorted T cell population. Genomic DNA was isolated from every sorted fraction and measured by UV absorbance on a Nanodrop 2000c. Compared with germline, V lacks 3 bases and J lacks 1 base; bases without a gene match: 3. Taken from the germline V gene (reference sequence), the CDR1 and CDR2 loops are SGHAT and FQDESV. Spanning cysteine to phenylalanine, the CDR3 consists of 14 amino acids. Of the read, only the CDR3 DNA is kept; its 42 bases are in frame from base 1.

Using the deep immunoSEQ assay, TCR CDR3 regions were amplified from genomic DNA by multiplex PCR. Extracted genomic DNA from each cell subset was spread evenly across all wells of several immunoSEQ 96-well plates, with each plate serving as a replicate. For sorted subsets, approximately 210 ng of genomic DNA, equivalent to around 29,000 T cell genomes, went into each replicate PCR. Purified libraries were quantified with a Qubit 3.0 fluorometer, sized on a Bioanalyzer 2100, and re-quantified with the KAPA Library Quantification kit. Every immunoSEQ 96-well plate was sequenced on a dedicated single-read 150-cycle Illumina NextSeq 550 flow cell. In the authors' own workflow: The immunoSEQ output contained only junctional sequences without quality scores, so filtering could not match that applied to full-length reads. Sequences were annotated with PyIR, a Python wrapper for IgBLAST v1.9, and V/J genes and CDR3 were assigned using IMGT germline references. Any read was removed if the V/J assignment was weak (E-value above 1e-6), the CDR3 was missing, or the read contained stop codons, out-of-frame junctions, or ambiguous translated residues. A V3J clonotype was defined by an identical inferred V gene, J gene, and CDR3 amino acid sequence. The percentage overlap between two repertoires was calculated by dividing the number of shared unique clonotypes by the size of the smaller repertoire. Three approaches were used to assess repertoire richness: RTK rarefaction, the Chao1 estimator, and Recon v2.1 estimates of unobserved clonotypes. For all TCRbeta clonotypes obtained by the gDNA method from several donors, generation probabilities were computed with OLGA. Drawn from immuneACCESS, this table holds only the in-frame rearrangements with V and J called that TCRdb kept. Clones are partly lost; checked studies trace under half to an unresolved V gene and leave the rest unexplained. V and J calls and clone size are those listed in that table; D and trimming were worked out from the DNA. The sample has 950,000 to 1,100,000 clones on record, around 78% of them singletons. The ten largest clones represent roughly 0.65% of the sample.

Note on this clone: Its binding antigen is unknown. One base away there is no much larger clone; base qualities are not given.

This receptor was identified in a man aged 18 to 29 in good health. Some clones in this sample may be carry-over from other donors' samples. The sample comprised memory CD4+ T cells from PBMCs. Sample cell subset or site, as interpreted from the label and publication: CD45RA-negative fraction. The sequence links TRBV11-1 to TRBJ2-7, with 7 junctional bases fitting TRBD1. The CDR3 in this case is CASSLRGRSYEQYF. The nucleotide sequence is TGTGCCAGCAGCTTGAGGGGGCGGTCCTACGAGCAGTACTTC.